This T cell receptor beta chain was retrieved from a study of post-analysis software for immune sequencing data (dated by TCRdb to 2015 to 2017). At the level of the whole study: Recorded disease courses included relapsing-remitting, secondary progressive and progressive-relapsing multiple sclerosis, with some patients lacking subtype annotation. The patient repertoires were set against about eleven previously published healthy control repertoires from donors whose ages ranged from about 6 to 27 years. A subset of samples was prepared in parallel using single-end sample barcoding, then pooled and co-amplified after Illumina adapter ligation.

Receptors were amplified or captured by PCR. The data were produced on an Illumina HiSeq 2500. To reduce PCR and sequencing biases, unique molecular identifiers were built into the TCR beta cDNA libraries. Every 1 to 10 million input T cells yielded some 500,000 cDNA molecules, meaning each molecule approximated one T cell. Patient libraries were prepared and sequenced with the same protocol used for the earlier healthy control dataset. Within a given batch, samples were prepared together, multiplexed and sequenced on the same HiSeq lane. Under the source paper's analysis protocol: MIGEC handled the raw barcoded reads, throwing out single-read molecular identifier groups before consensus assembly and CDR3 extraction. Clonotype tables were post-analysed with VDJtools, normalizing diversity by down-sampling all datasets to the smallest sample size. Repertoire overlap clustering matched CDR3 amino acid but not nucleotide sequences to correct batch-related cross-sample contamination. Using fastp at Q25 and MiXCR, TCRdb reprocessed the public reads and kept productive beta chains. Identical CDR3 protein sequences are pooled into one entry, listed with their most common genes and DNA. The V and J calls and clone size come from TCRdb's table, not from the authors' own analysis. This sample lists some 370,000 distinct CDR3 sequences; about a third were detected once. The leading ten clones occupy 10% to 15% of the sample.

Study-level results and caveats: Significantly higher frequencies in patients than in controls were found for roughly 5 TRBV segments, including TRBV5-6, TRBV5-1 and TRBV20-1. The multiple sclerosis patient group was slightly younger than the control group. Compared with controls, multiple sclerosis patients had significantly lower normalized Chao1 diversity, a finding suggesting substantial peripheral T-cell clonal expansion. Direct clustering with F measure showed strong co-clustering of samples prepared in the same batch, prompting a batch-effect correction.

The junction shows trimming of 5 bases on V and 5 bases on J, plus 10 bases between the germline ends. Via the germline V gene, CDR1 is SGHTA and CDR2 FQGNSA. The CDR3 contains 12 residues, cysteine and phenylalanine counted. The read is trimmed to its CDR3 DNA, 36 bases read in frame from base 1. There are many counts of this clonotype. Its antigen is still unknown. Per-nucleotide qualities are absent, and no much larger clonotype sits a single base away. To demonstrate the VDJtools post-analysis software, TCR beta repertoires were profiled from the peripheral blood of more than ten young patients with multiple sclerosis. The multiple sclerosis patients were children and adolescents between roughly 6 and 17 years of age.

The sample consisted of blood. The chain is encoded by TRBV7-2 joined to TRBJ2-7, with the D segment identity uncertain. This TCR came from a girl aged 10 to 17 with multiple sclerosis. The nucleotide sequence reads TGTGCCAGCAGCCTTACCAGGAACGAGCAGTACTTC. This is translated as CASSLTRNEQYF.